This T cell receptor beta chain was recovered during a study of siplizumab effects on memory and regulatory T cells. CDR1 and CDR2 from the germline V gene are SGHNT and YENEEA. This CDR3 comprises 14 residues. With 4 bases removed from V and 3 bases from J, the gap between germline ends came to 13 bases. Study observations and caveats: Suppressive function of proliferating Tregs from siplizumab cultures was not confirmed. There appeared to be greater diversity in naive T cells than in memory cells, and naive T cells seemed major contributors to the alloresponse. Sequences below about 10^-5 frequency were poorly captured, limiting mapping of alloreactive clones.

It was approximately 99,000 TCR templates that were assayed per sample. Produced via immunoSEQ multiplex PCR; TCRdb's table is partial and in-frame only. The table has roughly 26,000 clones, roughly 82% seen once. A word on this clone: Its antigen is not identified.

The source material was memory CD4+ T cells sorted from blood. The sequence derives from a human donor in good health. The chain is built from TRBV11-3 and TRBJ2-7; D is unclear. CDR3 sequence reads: CASSSGRVNYEQYF. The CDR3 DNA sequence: TGTGCCAGCAGCTCCGGACGGGTGAACTACGAGCAGTACTTC.